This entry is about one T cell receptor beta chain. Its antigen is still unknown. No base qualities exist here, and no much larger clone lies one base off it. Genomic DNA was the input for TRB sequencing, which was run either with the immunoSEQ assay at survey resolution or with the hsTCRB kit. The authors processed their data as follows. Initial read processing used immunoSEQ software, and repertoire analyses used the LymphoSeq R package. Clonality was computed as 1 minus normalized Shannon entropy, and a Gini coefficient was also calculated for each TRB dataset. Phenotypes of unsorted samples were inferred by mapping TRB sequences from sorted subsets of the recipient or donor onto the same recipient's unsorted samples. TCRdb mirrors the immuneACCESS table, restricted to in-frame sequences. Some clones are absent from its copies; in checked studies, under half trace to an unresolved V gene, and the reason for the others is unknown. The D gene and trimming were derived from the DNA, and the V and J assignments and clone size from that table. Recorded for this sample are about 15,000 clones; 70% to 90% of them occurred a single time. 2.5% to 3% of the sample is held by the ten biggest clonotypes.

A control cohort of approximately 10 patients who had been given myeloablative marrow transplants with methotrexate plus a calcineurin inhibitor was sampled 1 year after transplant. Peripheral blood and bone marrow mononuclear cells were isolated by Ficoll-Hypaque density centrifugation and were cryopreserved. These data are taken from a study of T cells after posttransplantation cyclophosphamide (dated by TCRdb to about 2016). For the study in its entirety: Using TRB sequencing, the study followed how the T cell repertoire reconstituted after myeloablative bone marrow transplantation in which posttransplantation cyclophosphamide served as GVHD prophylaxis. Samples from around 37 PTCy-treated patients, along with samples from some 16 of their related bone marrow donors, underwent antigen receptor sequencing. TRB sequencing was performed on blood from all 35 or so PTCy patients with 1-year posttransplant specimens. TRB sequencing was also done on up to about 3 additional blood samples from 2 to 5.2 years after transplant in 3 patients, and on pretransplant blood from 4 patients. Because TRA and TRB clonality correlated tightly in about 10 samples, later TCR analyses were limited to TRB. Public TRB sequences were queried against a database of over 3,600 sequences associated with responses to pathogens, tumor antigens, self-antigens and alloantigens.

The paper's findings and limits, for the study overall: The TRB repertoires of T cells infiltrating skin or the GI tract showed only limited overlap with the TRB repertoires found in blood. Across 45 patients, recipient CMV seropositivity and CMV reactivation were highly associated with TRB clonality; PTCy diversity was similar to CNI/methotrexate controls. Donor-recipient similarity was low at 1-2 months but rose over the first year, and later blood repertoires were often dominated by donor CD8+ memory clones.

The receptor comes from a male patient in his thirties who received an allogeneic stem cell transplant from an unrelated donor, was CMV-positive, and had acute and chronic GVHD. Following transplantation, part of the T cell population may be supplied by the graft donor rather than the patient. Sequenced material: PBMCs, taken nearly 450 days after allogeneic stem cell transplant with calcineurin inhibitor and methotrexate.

Here is the DNA: TGTGCCAGCAGCTTGTTGGGGACTAGCGGGGGCTCCTACGAGCAGTACTTC. Translated, this gives CASSLLGTSGGSYEQYF. The chain is assembled from TRBV7-2 and TRBJ2-7, with 14 bases aligning to TRBD2. The CDR3 starts with the cysteine, ends with the phenylalanine, and has 17 residues. Left in the record is the CDR3 DNA by itself, 51 bases read in frame from the first base. Per the germline V gene, SGHTA is the CDR1 and FQGNSA is the CDR2. V ends up 3 bases short and J 0 bases short, with an unmatched junction base count of 4.